Sequencing of this TCR beta chain was carried out in a study of blood T cell repertoires in COVID-19. Source study methods: Amplifying reference gene primers gave estimates of nucleated cell counts. The assay was immunoSEQ multiplex PCR, and TCRdb's table has in-frame clones only and misses some. V and J calls and clone size are copied from that table; D and trimming were computed from the DNA. The sample holds roughly 260,000 clones, about 89% seen once. Points on this clone: Additional DNA sequences in this sample encode the identical CDR3.

There are 16 residues in the CDR3. The germline V gene has CDR1 SGHAT and CDR2 FQNNGV. V shed 1 base and J 2 bases; nucleotides not matched to a gene: 5. Participant age was roughly 18 to 95 years, and participants resided in fewer than 25 US areas. Cohort assignment relied on participant-reported clinical history. The study counted Cohort 3 donors as recovered given two negative PCRs, clearance, or symptom resolution. V and J are TRBV11-2 and TRBJ2-1; TRBD2 agrees at 7 bases. The sample consisted of PBMCs or T cells enriched from blood (not recorded which). The receptor's source is a woman aged 18-30 years who had recovered from COVID-19. DNA of the CDR3: TGTGCCAGCAGCTTAGTAGGTGGGGGGGCCTACAATGAGCAGTTCTTC. Translated, it gives CASSLVGGGAYNEQFF. Complete variable domain (other parts from reference TRBV11-2 and TRBJ2-1): EAGVAQSPRYKIIEKRQSVAFWCNPISGHATLYWYQQILGQGPKLLIQFQNNGVVDDSQLPKDRFSAERLKGVDSTLKIQPAKLEDSAVYLCASSLVGGGAYNEQFFGPGTRLTVL.